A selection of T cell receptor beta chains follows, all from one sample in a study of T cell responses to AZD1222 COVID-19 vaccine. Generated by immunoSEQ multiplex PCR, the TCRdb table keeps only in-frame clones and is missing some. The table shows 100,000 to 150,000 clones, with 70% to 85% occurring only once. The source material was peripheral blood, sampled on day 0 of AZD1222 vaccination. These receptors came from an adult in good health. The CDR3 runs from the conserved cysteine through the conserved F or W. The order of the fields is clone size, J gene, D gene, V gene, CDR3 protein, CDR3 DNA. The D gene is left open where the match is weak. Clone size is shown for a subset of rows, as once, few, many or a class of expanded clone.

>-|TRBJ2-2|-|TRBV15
CATSRSFREELFF
TGTGCCACCAGCAGGTCTTTCAGGGAGGAGCTGTTTTTT
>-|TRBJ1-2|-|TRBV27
CASRSWRDGYTF
TGTGCCAGCAGATCCTGGCGCGATGGCTACACCTTC
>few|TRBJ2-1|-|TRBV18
CASSPTNEQFF
TGTGCCAGCTCACCTACTAATGAGCAGTTCTTC
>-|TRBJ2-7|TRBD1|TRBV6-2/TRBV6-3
CASSLGQGINGAYEQYF
TGTGCCAGCAGTCTAGGACAGGGGATTAATGGGGCCTACGAGCAGTACTTC
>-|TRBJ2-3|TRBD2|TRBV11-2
CASSSRERGPPPDTQYF
TGTGCCAGCAGCTCCAGAGAGCGGGGGCCTCCCCCAGATACGCAGTATTTT
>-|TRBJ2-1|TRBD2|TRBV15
CATSIGAGGNYNEQFF
TGTGCCACCAGCATAGGAGCGGGGGGAAATTACAATGAGCAGTTCTTC
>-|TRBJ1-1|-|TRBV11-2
CASSLVGRLNTEAFF
TGTGCCAGCAGCTTAGTTGGGCGGTTGAACACTGAAGCTTTCTTT
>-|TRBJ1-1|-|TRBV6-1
CASSEGSIGGTEAFF
TGTGCCAGCAGTGAAGGTAGTATTGGGGGCACTGAAGCTTTCTTT
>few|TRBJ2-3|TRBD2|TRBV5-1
CASSSPTGRTSFSTDTQYF
TGCGCCAGCAGCTCCCCTACAGGCAGGACTAGCTTTAGCACAGATACGCAGTATTTT
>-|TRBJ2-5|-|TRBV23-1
CASGTGGVETQYF
TGCGCCAGCGGAACAGGGGGGGTAGAGACCCAGTACTTC
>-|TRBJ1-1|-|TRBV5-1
CASSPGGAGSTEAFF
TGCGCCAGCAGCCCTGGAGGAGCAGGGAGCACTGAAGCTTTCTTT
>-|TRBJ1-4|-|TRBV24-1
CATSDAGATNEKLFF
TGTGCCACCAGTGATGCAGGCGCAACTAATGAAAAACTGTTTTTT
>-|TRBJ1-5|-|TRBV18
CASSPMEGNQPQHF
TGTGCCAGCTCTCCCATGGAGGGCAATCAGCCCCAGCATTTT
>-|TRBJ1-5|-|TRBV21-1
CASSKGDHQPQHF
TGTGCCAGCAGCAAAGGAGACCATCAGCCCCAGCATTTT
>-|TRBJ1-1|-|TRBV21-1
CASSNPPGGPNTEAFF
TGTGCCAGCAGCAACCCCCCAGGGGGCCCGAACACTGAAGCTTTCTTT
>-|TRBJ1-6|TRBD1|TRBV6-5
CASTLGQKNSPLHF
TGTGCCAGCACCTTGGGACAGAAGAATTCACCCCTCCACTTT
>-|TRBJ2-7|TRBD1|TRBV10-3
CAISEGDSSYEQYF
TGTGCCATCAGTGAAGGGGACAGCTCCTACGAGCAGTACTTC
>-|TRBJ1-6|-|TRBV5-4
CASSLPNSPLHF
TGTGCCAGCAGCTTGCCGAATTCACCCCTCCACTTT
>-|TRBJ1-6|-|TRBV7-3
CASSQGLQGSLHF
TGTGCCAGCAGCCAGGGACTACAAGGGTCCCTCCACTTT
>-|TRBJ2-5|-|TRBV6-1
CASSEGGFIQETQYF
TGTGCCAGCAGTGAAGGCGGGTTCATCCAAGAGACCCAGTACTTC
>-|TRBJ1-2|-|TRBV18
CASSNRREPFFNYGYTF
TGTGCCAGCTCTAACCGCAGGGAACCCTTCTTCAACTATGGCTACACCTTC
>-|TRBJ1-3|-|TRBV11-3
CASSSRGAGNTIYF
TGTGCCAGCAGCTCAAGGGGCGCTGGAAACACCATATATTTT
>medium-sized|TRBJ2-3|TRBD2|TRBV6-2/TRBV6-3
CASSYVWDSGETDTQYF
TGTGCCAGCAGTTACGTGTGGGATAGCGGGGAGACAGATACGCAGTATTTT
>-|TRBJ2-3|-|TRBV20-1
CSASAEEPTDTQYF
TGCAGTGCTAGTGCGGAGGAACCCACAGATACGCAGTATTTT
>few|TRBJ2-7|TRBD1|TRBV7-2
CASSLVTGGSYEQYF
TGTGCCAGCAGCTTAGTGACAGGGGGGTCCTACGAGCAGTACTTC
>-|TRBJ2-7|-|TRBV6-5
CASSPHRAYEQYF
TGTGCCAGCAGTCCCCACAGGGCCTACGAGCAGTACTTC
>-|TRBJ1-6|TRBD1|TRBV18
CASSREPGQVSPLHF
TGTGCCAGCTCCCGTGAACCGGGACAGGTTTCACCCCTCCACTTT
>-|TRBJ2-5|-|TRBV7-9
CASSSGTQPGTQYF
TGTGCCAGCAGCTCCGGGACGCAACCGGGGACCCAGTACTTC
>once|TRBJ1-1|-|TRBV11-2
CASSFTGTSEAFF
TGTGCCAGCAGCTTTACAGGTACTTCTGAAGCTTTCTTT
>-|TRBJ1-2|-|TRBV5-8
CASSLAPNGYTF
TGTGCCAGCAGCTTGGCACCTAATGGCTACACCTTC
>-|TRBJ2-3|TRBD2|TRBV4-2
CASSQEPSGAGGRRTDTQYF
TGTGCCAGCAGCCAAGAGCCCTCGGGCGCGGGGGGGCGTCGCACAGATACGCAGTATTTT
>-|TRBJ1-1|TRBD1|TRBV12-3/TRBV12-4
CASRWGGQVEAFF
TGTGCCAGCAGGTGGGGGGGACAGGTTGAAGCTTTCTTT
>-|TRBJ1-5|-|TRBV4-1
CASSQPRTGQPQHF
TGCGCCAGCAGCCAACCCAGGACGGGTCAGCCCCAGCATTTT
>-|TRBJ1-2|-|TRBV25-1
CASSERSSYGYTF
TGTGCCAGCAGCGAAAGGTCAAGCTATGGCTACACCTTC
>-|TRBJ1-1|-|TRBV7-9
CASSFSGNSEAFF
TGTGCCAGCAGCTTCTCAGGAAACTCTGAAGCTTTCTTT
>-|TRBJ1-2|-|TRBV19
CASTPRGPANYGYTF
TGTGCCAGTACCCCGCGGGGTCCAGCAAACTATGGCTACACCTTC
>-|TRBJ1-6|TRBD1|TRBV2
CASGFGTGGSPLHF
TGTGCCAGCGGCTTTGGGACAGGGGGGTCACCCCTCCACTTT
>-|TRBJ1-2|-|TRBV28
CASSSPRGGTNYGYTF
TGTGCCAGCAGTTCCCCGAGAGGAGGGACTAACTATGGCTACACCTTC
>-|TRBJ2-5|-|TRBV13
CASSSTPGGHQETQYF
TGTGCCAGCAGCTCCACCCCTGGGGGACACCAAGAGACCCAGTACTTC
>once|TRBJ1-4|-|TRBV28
CASRPTSGIPDEKLFF
TGTGCCAGCAGACCCACGTCAGGTATCCCGGATGAAAAACTGTTTTTT
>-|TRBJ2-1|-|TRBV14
CASSQVLASSAYNEQFF
TGTGCCAGCAGCCAAGTATTGGCCAGCAGCGCCTACAATGAGCAGTTCTTC
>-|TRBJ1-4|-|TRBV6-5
CATPTSWGTNEKLFF
TGTGCCACCCCGACGTCATGGGGGACTAATGAAAAACTGTTTTTT
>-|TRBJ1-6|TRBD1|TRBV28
CASRGTGYYNSPLHF
TGTGCCAGCAGGGGGACAGGGTATTATAATTCACCCCTCCACTTT
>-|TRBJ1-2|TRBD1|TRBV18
CASSMGQTQIYGYTF
TGTGCCAGCTCCATGGGACAGACCCAGATCTATGGCTACACCTTC
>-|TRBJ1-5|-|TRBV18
CASSLTTPDSNQPQHF
TGTGCCAGCTCCTTAACTACACCGGATAGCAATCAGCCCCAGCATTTT
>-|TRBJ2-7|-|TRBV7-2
CASARSGPYEQYF
TGTGCCAGTGCACGTAGCGGTCCCTACGAGCAGTACTTC
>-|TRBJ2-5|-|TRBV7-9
CASSFDWDPIRETQYF
TGTGCCAGCAGCTTCGACTGGGATCCTATTCGGGAGACCCAGTACTTC
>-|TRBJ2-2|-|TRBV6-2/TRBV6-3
CASSYQPPGELFF
TGTGCCAGCAGTTACCAGCCCCCCGGGGAGCTGTTTTTT
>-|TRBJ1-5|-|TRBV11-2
CASSEGGQPQHF
TGTGCCAGCAGTGAGGGGGGTCAGCCCCAGCATTTT
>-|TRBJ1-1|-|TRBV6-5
CASSYSRVTEAFF
TGTGCCAGCAGTTACTCACGGGTCACTGAAGCTTTCTTT
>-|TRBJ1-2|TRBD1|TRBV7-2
CASTLGQGEGGYTF
TGTGCCAGCACCTTAGGACAGGGCGAGGGGGGCTACACCTTC
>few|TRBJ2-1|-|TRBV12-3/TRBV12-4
CASSRLNEQFF
TGTGCCAGCAGTAGACTTAATGAGCAGTTCTTC
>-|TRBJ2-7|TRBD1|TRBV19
CASSIGGGLRSYEQYF
TGTGCCAGTAGTATAGGAGGGGGCCTGAGATCGTACGAGCAGTACTTC
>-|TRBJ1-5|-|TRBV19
CASKARHSNQPQHF
TGTGCCAGTAAGGCCAGACATAGCAATCAGCCCCAGCATTTT
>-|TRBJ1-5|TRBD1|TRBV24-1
CATSPGQPSNQPQHF
TGTGCCACCAGCCCGGGACAGCCTAGCAATCAGCCCCAGCATTTT